Listed below are T cell receptor beta chains from one sample, sequenced in a study of regulatory dendritic cells for organ transplantation. Assay: immunoSEQ multiplex PCR; the TCRdb copy retains only in-frame clones and omits some. The sample contains nearly 30,000 clones, about 80% of which appear only once. Material: memory CD4+ T cells from blood. The receptor source for this set is a human donor in good health. Both conserved end residues are part of each CDR3. The order of the fields is V gene, clone size, D gene, J gene, CDR3 protein, CDR3 DNA. The D gene is left open where the match is weak. A row's size may be missing; if present it is once, few, many or a size class.

v_call: TRBV6-1
clone_size: .
d_call: .
j_call: TRBJ1-3
cdr3_aa: CASSEEGGNTIYF
cdr3_nt: TGTGCCAGCAGTGAAGAAGGGGGAAACACCATATATTTT

v_call: TRBV5-1
clone_size: .
d_call: TRBD2
j_call: TRBJ2-1
cdr3_aa: CASSPTGTSVPAEQFF
cdr3_nt: TGCGCCAGCAGCCCAACCGGGACTAGCGTCCCCGCTGAGCAGTTCTTC

v_call: TRBV6-5
clone_size: .
d_call: .
j_call: TRBJ2-3
cdr3_aa: CASSYRGSSPDTQYF
cdr3_nt: TGTGCCAGCAGTTACCGGGGTTCGTCCCCAGATACGCAGTATTTT

v_call: TRBV28
clone_size: .
d_call: .
j_call: TRBJ1-2
cdr3_aa: CASSLGQGGYTF
cdr3_nt: TGTGCCAGCAGTTTAGGTCAGGGCGGCTACACCTTC

v_call: TRBV19
clone_size: few
d_call: .
j_call: TRBJ1-5
cdr3_aa: CASSSAEQGPQHF
cdr3_nt: TGTGCCAGTAGTTCGGCAGAACAGGGACCCCAGCATTTT

v_call: TRBV4-3
clone_size: few
d_call: .
j_call: TRBJ1-1
cdr3_aa: CASSQEFWGEAFF
cdr3_nt: TGCGCCAGCAGCCAAGAATTTTGGGGAGAAGCTTTCTTT

v_call: TRBV5-4
clone_size: .
d_call: .
j_call: TRBJ2-1
cdr3_aa: CASSQRTDNEQFF
cdr3_nt: TGTGCCAGCAGCCAAAGGACAGACAATGAGCAGTTCTTC

v_call: TRBV5-4
clone_size: .
d_call: TRBD2
j_call: TRBJ2-5
cdr3_aa: CASSLVGGGAKETQYF
cdr3_nt: TGTGCCAGCAGCTTGGTGGGCGGGGGGGCGAAGGAGACCCAGTACTTC

v_call: TRBV5-1
clone_size: .
d_call: .
j_call: TRBJ2-3
cdr3_aa: CASSLVTRGTDTQYF
cdr3_nt: TGCGCCAGCAGCTTGGTAACCAGGGGCACAGATACGCAGTATTTT

v_call: TRBV27
clone_size: few
d_call: TRBD2
j_call: TRBJ2-7
cdr3_aa: CASTFVPGGEQYF
cdr3_nt: TGTGCCAGCACTTTTGTCCCCGGGGGGGAGCAGTACTTC

v_call: TRBV9
clone_size: once
d_call: TRBD2
j_call: TRBJ2-3
cdr3_aa: CASSVGGGGGGADTQYF
cdr3_nt: TGTGCCAGCAGCGTAGGAGGTGGCGGGGGTGGCGCAGATACGCAGTATTTT

v_call: TRBV7-2
clone_size: .
d_call: TRBD1
j_call: TRBJ1-2
cdr3_aa: CASSLDRGIYGYTF
cdr3_nt: TGTGCCAGCAGCTTGGACAGGGGGATCTATGGCTACACCTTC

v_call: TRBV5-5
clone_size: .
d_call: TRBD2
j_call: TRBJ2-5
cdr3_aa: CASSFGSGSQETQYF
cdr3_nt: TGTGCCAGCAGCTTCGGTAGCGGGAGCCAAGAGACCCAGTACTTC

v_call: TRBV15
clone_size: .
d_call: TRBD2
j_call: TRBJ2-1
cdr3_aa: CAVRGLPSYNEQFF
cdr3_nt: TGTGCCGTACGGGGACTACCCTCCTACAATGAGCAGTTCTTC

v_call: TRBV7-6
clone_size: .
d_call: TRBD2
j_call: TRBJ2-3
cdr3_aa: CASSLVAVAGGTDTQYF
cdr3_nt: TGTGCCAGCAGCTTAGTAGCGGTAGCGGGGGGCACAGATACGCAGTATTTT

v_call: TRBV5-1
clone_size: .
d_call: TRBD1
j_call: TRBJ2-3
cdr3_aa: CASSYGTGAGTDTQYF
cdr3_nt: TGCGCCAGCAGCTATGGGACAGGTGCAGGAACAGATACGCAGTATTTT

v_call: TRBV4-3
clone_size: .
d_call: .
j_call: TRBJ2-3
cdr3_aa: CASSRRLTMTDTQYF
cdr3_nt: TGCGCCAGCAGTCGGAGACTAACAATGACAGATACGCAGTATTTT

v_call: TRBV7-2
clone_size: .
d_call: TRBD1
j_call: TRBJ2-7
cdr3_aa: CASSAGQGVEQYF
cdr3_nt: TGTGCCAGCAGCGCCGGACAGGGGGTCGAGCAGTACTTC

v_call: TRBV5-4
clone_size: .
d_call: .
j_call: TRBJ2-1
cdr3_aa: CASSLAPGDEQFF
cdr3_nt: TGTGCCAGCAGCTTGGCACCGGGGGATGAGCAGTTCTTC

v_call: TRBV5-1
clone_size: .
d_call: TRBD2
j_call: TRBJ2-7
cdr3_aa: CASSFLAGDNEQYF
cdr3_nt: TGCGCCAGCAGCTTCCTAGCGGGAGATAACGAGCAGTACTTC

v_call: TRBV10-1
clone_size: .
d_call: TRBD1
j_call: TRBJ1-4
cdr3_aa: CASKGTDEKLFF
cdr3_nt: TGCGCCAGCAAAGGGACAGACGAAAAACTGTTTTTT

v_call: TRBV2
clone_size: .
d_call: TRBD1
j_call: TRBJ2-7
cdr3_aa: CASKWDRGDEQYF
cdr3_nt: TGTGCCAGCAAGTGGGACAGGGGGGACGAGCAGTACTTC

v_call: TRBV27
clone_size: .
d_call: TRBD2
j_call: TRBJ2-1
cdr3_aa: CASSLGGLEQFF
cdr3_nt: TGTGCCAGCAGTTTGGGAGGGCTTGAGCAGTTCTTC

v_call: TRBV15
clone_size: .
d_call: .
j_call: TRBJ1-4
cdr3_aa: CATSRAPGEKLFF
cdr3_nt: TGTGCCACCAGCAGAGCCCCCGGGGAAAAACTGTTTTTT

v_call: TRBV18
clone_size: few
d_call: .
j_call: TRBJ1-2
cdr3_aa: CASSPPNPTDNYGYTF
cdr3_nt: TGTGCCAGCTCACCACCGAATCCGACTGATAACTATGGCTACACCTTC

v_call: TRBV7-3
clone_size: .
d_call: .
j_call: TRBJ2-5
cdr3_aa: CASSPSPDQETQYF
cdr3_nt: TGTGCCAGCAGCCCCAGTCCCGACCAAGAGACCCAGTACTTC

v_call: TRBV9
clone_size: .
d_call: TRBD2
j_call: TRBJ2-5
cdr3_aa: CASSVGSQRGDHETQYF
cdr3_nt: TGTGCCAGCAGCGTAGGATCTCAGCGGGGGGACCACGAGACCCAGTACTTC